This T cell receptor beta chain was obtained from a study of T cell repertoires in cytomegalovirus infection. This clonotype was detected many times. What it binds is not known. TCRdb redid the calling of the reads with MiXCR, one entry per CDR3 protein. The sample carries roughly 230,000 distinct CDR3 sequences, approximately 13% recorded once. General study points: Summed frequency of public TCR beta families distinguished CMV carriers with the relevant HLA.

The CDR3 totals 14 residues. Germline V gene sequence: CDR1 SGHTA, CDR2 FQGNSA. Trimming stripped 1 base from V and 9 bases from J, with 13 bases between. The sample consisted of PBMCs. The chain uses TRBV7-2 and TRBJ2-1, with D unresolved. The receptor comes from a human donor in good health (CMV status not recorded). Some clones in this sample may be carry-over from other donors' samples. The chain's CDR3 is CASSLGSLLSEQFF. CDR3 in DNA: TGTGCCAGCAGCTTAGGTAGTCTCCTTAGTGAGCAGTTCTTC.